The clone carrying this TCR beta chain was recorded only once. Its antigen is unidentified. This CDR3 is built from 16 residues. CDR1 and CDR2 (germline): SQVTM, ANQGSEA. The V gene lost 1 base and the J gene lost 7 bases, with 20 bases spanning the gap. This sample is part of a study of post-analysis software for immune sequencing data. Included in the TCR beta cDNA libraries were unique molecular identifiers. From the PCR reads, TCRdb called clonotypes with MiXCR, one entry per CDR3 protein. The sample contains about 770,000 distinct CDR3 sequences, roughly 50% of which appear only once. Findings and caveats of the study: Four or five TRBV segments, TRBV5-6, TRBV5-1 and TRBV20-1 among them, were found more frequent in patients than controls.

The chain combines TRBV29-1 with TRBJ2-1; the D gene is possibly TRBD1 (6 bases). The sample taken for sequencing was blood. The origin of this receptor is a girl aged 5-17 years with multiple sclerosis. The CDR3 DNA reads TGCAGCGTTGAAGTTTTGGACAGCCCTAACTGGAATGAGCAGTTCTTC. Amino acid sequence: CSVEVLDSPNWNEQFF.